The rows below give T cell receptor beta chains drawn from one sample of a study of somatic mutations in cytotoxic T cells in rheumatoid arthritis. TCRdb keeps only in-frame clones here, not all; method: immunoSEQ multiplex PCR. The data contain a few thousand clones, 80% to 90% of them singletons. The sequencing sample was made of CD8+ T cells sorted from blood. The receptor source for this set is a woman between 50 and 59 years old with rheumatoid arthritis. CDR3s include the opening cysteine and the closing phenylalanine or tryptophan. Fields, in order: D gene, clone size, J gene, V gene, CDR3 DNA, CDR3 protein. D genes are given only for firm matches. Clone size is stated in some rows and not others, as once, few, many or a class when expanded.

>TRBD2|-|TRBJ2-1|TRBV4-2
TGTGCCAGCAACATAGCGGGGGCCTACAATGAGCAGTTCTTC
CASNIAGAYNEQFF
>-|-|TRBJ1-1|TRBV2
TGTGCCAGCAAATTCACAGGGTCGGGTTTGAACACTGAAGCTTTCTTT
CASKFTGSGLNTEAFF
>-|-|TRBJ1-1|TRBV27
TGTGCCAGCAGTTTATACGGACAGTACACTGAAGCTTTCTTT
CASSLYGQYTEAFF
>-|-|TRBJ1-2|TRBV5-4
TGTGCCAGCAGCTCCGACAGTAACTATGGCTACACCTTC
CASSSDSNYGYTF
>-|-|TRBJ1-1|TRBV6-5
TGTGCCAGCAGTCAGACTGCTACAGGGAACACTGAAGCTTTCTTT
CASSQTATGNTEAFF
>-|once|TRBJ2-7|TRBV10-3
TGTGCCATCAGTGTCGGGGTCGAGCAGTACTTC
CAISVGVEQYF
>TRBD2|-|TRBJ2-7|TRBV27
TGTGCCAGCAGTTTTCTAGCGGGAGCCTACGAGCAGTACTTC
CASSFLAGAYEQYF
>-|-|TRBJ2-2|TRBV2
TGTGCCAGCAGTGAAGCTAAGGTTGGAGCGGAAACGAACACCGGGGAGCTGTTTTTT
CASSEAKVGAETNTGELFF
>-|-|TRBJ2-7|TRBV11-2
TGTGCCAGCAGCTTAGCTAGTTTCCACGAGCAGTACTTC
CASSLASFHEQYF
>TRBD1|-|TRBJ2-5|TRBV14
TGTGCCAGCAGCGACTGGACAGGGGGAGAGACCCAGTACTTC
CASSDWTGGETQYF
>-|-|TRBJ1-1|TRBV27
TGTGCCAGCAATTCCCCAGGTTCTGAAGCTTTCTTT
CASNSPGSEAFF
>TRBD2|-|TRBJ2-3|TRBV6-1
TGTGCCAGCAGTGACGCCGGGGCGGGAGCTGTGGATACGCAGTATTTT
CASSDAGAGAVDTQYF
>TRBD2|-|TRBJ2-7|TRBV28
TGTGCCAGCAGTTTAGGACTAGCGGGACACGAGCAGTACTTC
CASSLGLAGHEQYF
>TRBD2|-|TRBJ2-3|TRBV13
TGTGCCAGCAGCTTGCCTGGGGCGGGAGGGAGAACAGATACGCAGTATTTT
CASSLPGAGGRTDTQYF
>-|-|TRBJ2-3|TRBV4-1
TGCGCCAGCAGCCAAGAGATTAGCGGTTCTAGCACAGATACGCAGTATTTT
CASSQEISGSSTDTQYF
>-|few|TRBJ2-5|TRBV15
TGTGCCACCAGCAGAGTAGTCGCCGGGACCCAGTACTTC
CATSRVVAGTQYF
>-|-|TRBJ2-2|TRBV28
TGTGCCAGCAGTTATACGGGTCCCGGGGAGCTGTTTTTT
CASSYTGPGELFF
>-|-|TRBJ2-3|TRBV19
TGTGCCAGTAGTATAGTCGTCTCCCGCACAGATACGCAGTATTTT
CASSIVVSRTDTQYF
>TRBD1|-|TRBJ1-4|TRBV27
TGTGCCAGCAAGGACAGGGGGTCTAATGAAAAACTGTTTTTT
CASKDRGSNEKLFF
>TRBD1|-|TRBJ2-2|TRBV7-6
TGTGCCAGCAGGCTTAGACCGGACAGGGGGAACACCGGGGAGCTGTTTTTT
CASRLRPDRGNTGELFF
>-|-|TRBJ1-5|TRBV6-5
TGTGCCAGCAGTTACGGTACAGGCAATCAGCCCCAGCATTTT
CASSYGTGNQPQHF
>TRBD2|-|TRBJ2-5|TRBV28
TGTGCCAGCAGTTCGGGAACTGGACTAGCGGAGTTCGGGGAGACCCAGTACTTC
CASSSGTGLAEFGETQYF
>-|-|TRBJ1-1|TRBV13
TGTGCCAGCAGCCCAAGGACAGCGAACACTGAAGCTTTCTTT
CASSPRTANTEAFF
>-|once|TRBJ2-1|TRBV19
TGTGCCAGTAGTATAGGGAGGTACAATGAGCAGTTCTTC
CASSIGRYNEQFF